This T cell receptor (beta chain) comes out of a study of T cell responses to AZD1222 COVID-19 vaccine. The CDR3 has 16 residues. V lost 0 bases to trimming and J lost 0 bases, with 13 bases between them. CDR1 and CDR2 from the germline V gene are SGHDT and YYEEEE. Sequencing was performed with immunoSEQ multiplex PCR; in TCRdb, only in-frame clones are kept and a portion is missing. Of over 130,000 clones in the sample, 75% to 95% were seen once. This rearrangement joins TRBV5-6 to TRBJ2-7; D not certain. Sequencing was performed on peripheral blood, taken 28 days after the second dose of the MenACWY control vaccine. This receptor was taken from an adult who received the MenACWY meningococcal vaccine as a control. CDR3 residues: CASSLGTQRHSYEQYF. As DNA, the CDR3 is TGTGCCAGCAGCTTGGGAACGCAGCGACACTCCTACGAGCAGTACTTC.